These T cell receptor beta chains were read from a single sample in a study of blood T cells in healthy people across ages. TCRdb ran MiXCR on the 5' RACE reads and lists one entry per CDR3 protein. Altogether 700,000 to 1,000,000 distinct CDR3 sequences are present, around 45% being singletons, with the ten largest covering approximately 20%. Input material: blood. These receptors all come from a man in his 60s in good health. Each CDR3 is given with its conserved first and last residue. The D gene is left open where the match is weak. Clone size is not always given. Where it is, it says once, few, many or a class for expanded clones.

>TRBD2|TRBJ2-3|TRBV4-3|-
TGCGCCAGCAGCCCCCGCCCAACTAGCGGAATCACAGATACGCAGTATTTT
CASSPRPTSGITDTQYF
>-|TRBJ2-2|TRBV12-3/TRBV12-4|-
TGTGCCAGCAGTTTAACAGGTGCCTGGGGCACCGGGGAGCTGTTTTTT
CASSLTGAWGTGELFF
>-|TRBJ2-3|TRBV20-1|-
TGCAGTGCTAGAGATGGAGCCCATACGCAGTATTTT
CSARDGAHTQYF
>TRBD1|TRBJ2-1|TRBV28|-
TGTGCCAGCAGCCCCCAACTTGGGCAGGGGGCGTCCCTAGTCGATGAGCAGTTCTTC
CASSPQLGQGASLVDEQFF
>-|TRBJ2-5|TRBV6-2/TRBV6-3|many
TGTGCCAGCAGTAAGCAAGAGACCCAGTACTTC
CASSKQETQYF
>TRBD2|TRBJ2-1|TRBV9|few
TGTGCCAGCAGCGTAGTAGCGGGGGGGCCAGGTAATGAGCAGTTCTTC
CASSVVAGGPGNEQFF
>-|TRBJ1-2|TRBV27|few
TGTGCCAGCAGCCTGACCGGGACAATGAACTATGGCTACACCTTC
CASSLTGTMNYGYTF
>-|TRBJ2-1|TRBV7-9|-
TGTGCCAGCAGCGTACAGGGCTACAATGAGCAGTTCTTC
CASSVQGYNEQFF
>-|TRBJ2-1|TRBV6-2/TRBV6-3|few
TGTGCCACCGGGACCATGCCCGCAGGGGTACAGTTCTTC
CATGTMPAGVQFF
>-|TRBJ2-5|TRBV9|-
TGTGCCAGCACCGTAAGCGCGAACCAAGAGACCCAGTACTTC
CASTVSANQETQYF
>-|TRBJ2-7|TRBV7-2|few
TGTGCCAGCAGCGTAGGGAACTACGAGCAGTACTTC
CASSVGNYEQYF
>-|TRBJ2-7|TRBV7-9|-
TGTGCCAGCAGCGTAACACAACTGGGGGCGGCCCAGTACTTC
CASSVTQLGAAQYF
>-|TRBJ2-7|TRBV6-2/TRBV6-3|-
TGTGCCAGCACCCCCTGGGACGGCCCCTACGAGCAGTACTTC
CASTPWDGPYEQYF
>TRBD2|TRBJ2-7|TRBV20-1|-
TGCAGTGCTAGAGTTAGCGGGGGGATCCCCCTTGAGGCCCCCTACAATGAGCAGTACTTC
CSARVSGGIPLEAPYNEQYF